The entry that follows covers one TCR beta chain sequence. The antigen is unknown. Within the sample, other DNA sequences also encode this same CDR3. No patient escaped relapse after autologous stem cell transplantation, and brentuximab vedotin exposure varied. Best overall response was complete response, partial response or progressive disease in these relapsed/refractory classical Hodgkin lymphoma patients. This table comes from immunoSEQ multiplex PCR, and its TCRdb copy is limited to in-frame clones, with some not included. The sample holds over 20,000 clones, around 81% seen once. The sample belongs to a study of PD-1 blockade in classical Hodgkin lymphoma. Study outcomes and limitations: The study found complete responders had baseline diversity similar to newly diagnosed patients. CD4+ TCR diversity, unlike CD8+, climbed significantly by C4D1.

This clonotype was obtained from a human donor with classical Hodgkin lymphoma. The material was peripheral blood mononuclear cells (PBMCs), obtained before the second cycle of nivolumab.

CDR3: CASSIAGSEAFF. In DNA form, the CDR3 reads TGTGCCAGTAGTATAGCCGGAAGTGAAGCTTTCTTT. The rearrangement joins TRBV19 to TRBJ1-1; no reliable D call. The V end lost 1 base, the J end lost 7 bases, and 7 bases lay between the germline ends. The length of the CDR3 is 12 residues. Germline loops: CDR1 LNHDA, CDR2 SQIVND (reference sequence).